The following is a T cell receptor (beta chain) sequence with its context. Germline V gene lookup returns CDR1 LGHDT and CDR2 YNNKEL (reference sequence). The V and J ends lost 0 bases and 13 bases respectively, with 10 bases between them. This CDR3 region has 12 residues. This record belongs to a study of blood T cell repertoires in COVID-19. Study at large: From T cells, B-cell-depleted T cells, or PBMCs came the material, which was cDNA or gDNA.

The participants were between about 18 and 89 years old and came from 24 US areas. Symptom resolution, clearance, or two negative PCRs marked donors in Cohort 3 as recovered. The assay was immunoSEQ multiplex PCR, and TCRdb's table has in-frame clones only and misses some. Here the sample spans 250,000 to 400,000 clones, around 90% being singletons. Material: PBMCs or T cells enriched from blood (not recorded which). The chain employs TRBV3-1 (or the pseudogene TRBV3-2) and TRBJ2-4; TRBD2 is a possible D gene (6 bases). The receptor comes from a man between 60 and 75 years old who had recovered from COVID-19. The CDR3 here is CASSQDGTGQYF. The CDR3 DNA reads TGTGCCAGCAGCCAAGATGGGACTGGACAGTACTTC.